This TCR beta chain was sequenced during a study of cytomegalovirus exposure and HLA in healthy donors (TCRdb year 2017). Regarding the study in general: According to an earlier analysis of around 600 of the donors, about 179 million T cells yielded 117 million unique TCR beta sequences and approximately 300 Gb of sequence data. Approximately 310 gigabases of sequencing data and around 80 million unique TCR sequences made up an early release that covered several hundred HLA-typed donors. Of the approximately 400 genotyped donors, 70% to 90% were placed in the genetic ancestry cluster associated with self-reported Caucasian donors. The study aimed to test whether signatures of past pathogen exposure could be identified by cataloging public T cell receptors. The T cell repertoires of 550 to 850 subjects were profiled by immunosequencing and related to cytomegalovirus serostatus. Besides the first cohort of more than 650 subjects, a separate validation cohort made up of over 95 different subjects was used. To predict cytomegalovirus infection status, the study brought together high-throughput TCR immunosequencing, statistical association of individual TCRs with disease status, and machine learning. To study patterns of TCR occurrence, a later analysis re-analyzed previously published TCR beta repertoires from 550 to 800 donors and added high-resolution HLA genotyping. Rather than drawing on any new phenotypic data, the later analysis identified candidate immune exposures from TCR beta sequences and the way those sequences occurred across donors. An earlier analysis of 450 to 750 of the donors used high-throughput TCR beta sequencing to judge whether each TCR beta V gene segment behaved as functional or pseudogenic. Donor age, sex, ethnicity and CMV serostatus were compiled together with the repertoire data. A later genetic analysis used genome-wide SNP genotypes for 398 of the 666 donors, treating that subset as a discovery cohort. Every repertoire in the discovery cohort had been generated on one and the same sequencing platform. HLA typing covered class I and class II loci at four-digit resolution. The number of typed donors differed by locus: about 620-640 for A, B, C, DRB1 and DQB1; approximately 520 for DQA1; over 600 for DPA1; and around 450 for DPB1. Five DR-DQ haplotypes were handled as single units for association and clustering, since linkage in the cohort was strong. On average, 235,054 unique TCR beta nucleotide sequences were sequenced per donor among more than 350 genotyped donors of the cohort, with roughly 19% of those sequences being non-productive. The paper as a whole reports these results and caveats: A later genetic analysis associated a missense DCLRE1C variant with V-gene and J-gene trimming of TCR beta chains, and an independent cohort replicated the association. Most TCR sequences were observed very rarely across donors, whereas some public TCRs were present in many individuals. Because some donors lacked HLA typing at each locus, the association tests relied only on the typed subset. The authors suggested that the approach could potentially be extended to other disease states and immunological phenotypes. Some IMGT-functional V segments, including TRBV6-2 and TRBV6-3, could not be distinguished by the 87-base-pair reads and were therefore excluded. In vitro tests confirmed that a few of the cytomegalovirus-associated TCR beta chains recognize cytomegalovirus antigens. In a later genetic analysis, fewer N-insertions in productive TCRs were reported among donors in an Asian-associated ancestry cluster than the roughly 710-donor mean. The study listed approximately 150 TCR beta chains as associated with cytomegalovirus. Specific HLA alleles were associated with over 15,000 TCR beta sequences at a false discovery rate of 0.05 in a later analysis. A further reported finding was that TCR beta sequences accurately predicted the HLA-A and HLA-B alleles for most subjects in the first cohort. Sequencing depth was assumed to be roughly uniform across donors in the presence/absence analyses, though that assumption may not hold. Correlated functional status among segregating V segments might reflect linkage disequilibrium, but an unknown experimental factor could not be ruled out. An earlier analysis of some 560 of the donors showed that most TCR beta V segments appeared in productive rearrangements either about 90% or about 30% of the time, which broadly matched IMGT annotations. In a later analysis, most CMV-associated TCR beta chains were found to appear HLA-restricted, with HLA associations seemingly driven largely by CMV exposure. According to a later analysis, TCR association rates differed among HLA loci, with DRB1 alleles showing the most associated TCRs and HLA-C alleles showing the fewest. Because counts were too low, about 15 rarely observed V segments, including chromosome 9 orphons, were left out of the earlier analysis of 500 to 750 of the donors. Compared with equally common non-associated chains, HLA-associated TCR beta chains in a later analysis were more clonally expanded and had lower generation probabilities. The classifier was reported to diagnose cytomegalovirus status with high specificity and sensitivity in both the original and validation cohorts. When HLA alleles, especially DR and DQ, strongly co-occurred, attributing TCR associations to individual alleles was difficult. In a later analysis, several top co-occurrence clusters were reported to appear linked to parvovirus B19, influenza, CMV and Epstein-Barr virus. This cohort had only TCR beta chains sequenced, and the lack of alpha or paired-chain data limited which features could be detected. The only immune exposure information available for the cohort was CMV serostatus. The sequencing pipeline was judged likely to have produced a cluster of highly shared sequence variants as a technical artifact.

Libraries were prepared through the immunoSEQ multiplex PCR assay. For the multiplex PCR, a mixture combining 60 forward primers for TCR Vbeta segments and 13 reverse primers for TCR Jbeta segments was used. A multiplex PCR assay on genomic DNA amplified the CDR3 region of rearranged TCR beta genes. Amplified TCR beta libraries were sequenced as 87-base-pair reads on the Illumina HiSeq System. Concerning the study's data processing: A later analysis tallied roughly 76 million unique TCR beta chains across the 666 repertoires, and roughly 11 million of those chains were shared by two or more donors. A nearest-neighbor algorithm error-corrected the raw reads and collapsed the reads into unique sequences, merging closely related sequences to remove PCR and sequencing errors. V, D and J gene segments were assigned by aligning CDR3 sequences to IMGT reference sequences. For a sequence to be retained, at least a six-nucleotide match to both a V gene segment and a J gene segment was required. Rearrangements were classified as productive when the CDR3 lacked stop codons and remained in frame with V and J, and all other rearrangements were classified as non-productive. CDR3 was defined according to IMGT convention as the region running from the second conserved V-encoded cysteine to the conserved J-encoded phenylalanine. In an earlier analysis of some 550 of the donors, sequences lacking an unambiguous match to a single V gene segment were excluded. In an earlier analysis of approximately 560 of the donors, a V segment was called functional when productive rearrangements were above 56.7%, and segregating when the standard deviation between donors exceeded 5%. To diagnose cytomegalovirus status from the catalog of TCR beta chain sequences, a statistical classification framework was built. In a later analysis, TCR nucleotide sequences were compared against IMGT/GENE-DB human TR gene sequences so that V and J genes could be assigned. In a later analysis, CDR3 sequences and most-parsimonious VDJ recombination scenarios were assigned using the TCRdist pipeline. In a later analysis, every TCR beta chain was defined by the combination of its CDR3 amino acid sequence and its V-gene family, and reads without a unique V-gene family were dropped. In a later analysis, around 650 highly shared, low-generation-probability nucleotide sequences were removed to address suspected cross-contamination and a sequencing artifact. In a later analysis, a clonal expansion index was calculated for each public chain from normalized within-repertoire ranks of inferred template counts. Generation probabilities in a later analysis came from a VDJ recombination model fitted to out-of-frame rearrangements, and those results were checked against IGoR. In a later analysis, TCR-TCR, TCR-HLA and TCR-CMV co-occurrence was scored with hypergeometric tests, and a repertoire-size bias correction was applied to TCR pairs. A later analysis estimated false discovery rates by permuting HLA or CMV assignments 20 times. In a later analysis, co-occurring TCRs were grouped using DBSCAN, and TCRdist sequence similarity was added for clustering within HLA-allele-positive subsets. Repertoires with fewer than 30,000 or more than 120,000 public chains, plus five repertoires with anomalous nucleotide sharing, were excluded from co-occurrence clustering. Sourced from immuneACCESS, this table was stored by TCRdb with only in-frame sequences that have V and J called. A share of the clones is absent; for the studies checked, an unresolved V gene accounts for under half, and the remainder has no known explanation. V, J and clone size are those of that table, while D and trimming were read from the DNA. This sample has over 100,000 clones in its table, and 50% to 75% of those were observed once. Together, the top ten hold 2.4% of the sample.

The cohort consisted of hundreds of healthy bone marrow donors. At the time of sampling, every cohort member was nominally healthy, though immune exposures that went unrecorded were likely present. The donor tested CMV seronegative and was one of the 352 seronegative cohort members. Each donor provided a peripheral blood sample, and peripheral blood mononuclear cells were used for TCR beta sequencing. Genomic DNA extraction from the blood cell samples was performed with the Qiagen DNeasy Blood Extraction Kit. V and J lose 0 bases and 4 bases, and a span of 10 bases separates them. The germline V gene encodes CDR1 SGHRS and CDR2 YFSETQ. The CDR3 runs 14 amino acids, cysteine and phenylalanine included. Of the read, only the CDR3 DNA is kept; its 42 bases are in frame from base 1. Turning to this clone: Its antigen has not been determined. No quality values exist for individual bases; no much larger clone is one base distant.

The sequencing input was PBMCs. The receptor comes from a woman aged 35 to 49 in good health and CMV-seronegative. The rearranged chain carries TRBV5-1 and TRBJ1-1; the D gene cannot be named for sure. The base sequence is TGCGCCAGCAGCTTGGACGGGTTGGGCACTGAAGCTTTCTTT. Its product reads: CASSLDGLGTEAFF.